Below are 20 T cell receptor beta chains sequenced from a single sample in a study of human T cells and chemical hapten exposure. Described time point: patch test 2, 6 weeks after DPC sensitization. Described treatment: therapeutic diphenylcyclopropenone sensitization with weekly scalp DPC. TCRdb analysed the RACE reads with MiXCR anew, one entry per CDR3 protein. The repertoire holds roughly 92,000 distinct CDR3 sequences, with over 9.5% as singletons. Sequencing was performed on whole blood, taken in connection with sensitization to the hapten diphenylcyclopropenone (DPC). These receptor sequences come from a woman aged 40 to 49 with alopecia areata. Some clones in this sample may be carry-over from other donors' samples.

At least ten counts were recorded for this clonotype. The V and J genes are TRBV28 and TRBJ1-1; a weak D match, TRBD1 (6 bases). Between the trimmed V and J ends, which lost 5 bases and 7 bases, there was a span of 8 bases. This CDR3 comprises 11 residues. CDR1 and CDR2 from the germline V gene are MDHEN and SYDVKM. CDR3 sequence: CASSRTVEAFF. The CDR3 bases are TGTGCCAGCAGTCGGACAGTTGAAGCTTTCTTT.

This clonotype was seen at least ten times. The chain carries TRBV18 and TRBJ2-7, with 12 bases fitting TRBD2. CDR1 KGHSH and CDR2 LQKENI come from the germline V gene. V trimming: 1 base; J trimming: 5 bases; junction bases outside the gene matches: 0. The length of the CDR3 is 14 residues. The CDR3, as DNA: TGTGCCAGCTCACCACGACTAGCGGGAGACGAGCAGTACTTC. It encodes CASSPRLAGDEQYF.

This clonotype was detected only a few times. The J gene is TRBJ1-2, the V gene TRBV4-2, with a weak D call TRBD1 (6 bases). Trimming took 1 base from V and 5 from J, leaving 11 bases between them. CDR1 is LGHNA, CDR2 YNFKEQ, per germline. This CDR3 comprises 14 residues. The DNA of the CDR3 is TGTGCCAGCAGCCAAGTAGGACAGAGGTATGGCTACACCTTC. Translation gives CASSQVGQRYGYTF.

This clonotype came up many times. The chain links TRBV28 to TRBJ1-1; D is undetermined. The ends were cut back, 4 bases at V and 0 bases at J, with 12 bases in the middle. CDR3 size: 15 residues. CDR1 and CDR2 from the germline V gene are MDHEN and SYDVKM. CDR3: CASSSGRRMNTEAFF. The CDR3 DNA reads TGTGCCAGCAGTTCCGGACGGAGAATGAACACTGAAGCTTTCTTT.

This clonotype occurred a few times. The chain is built from TRBV12-3 or TRBV12-4 and TRBJ1-5; 8 nucleotides align to TRBD1. The CDR3 runs to 15 residues. J was trimmed by 1 base and V by 7 bases; bases with no gene match: 6. The CDR3 loop is CASTVTGASNQPQHF. The CDR3 bases are TGTGCCAGCACGGTGACAGGGGCAAGCAATCAGCCCCAGCATTTT.

In its sample, this clonotype was seen many times. The V call is TRBV20-1, the J call TRBJ2-7; TRBD2 agrees at 9 bases. V shed 3 bases, J shed 2 bases, and the junction held 14 bases outside the gene matches. This CDR3 has 17 residues. The germline V gene has CDR1 DFQATT and CDR2 SNEGSKA (reference sequence). The CDR3, as DNA: TGCAGTGCTAGCGCCAGGGGGGGGACTAGCTCGACCTACGAGCAGTACTTC. Protein: CSASARGGTSSTYEQYF.

This chain links TRBV29-1 with TRBJ1-2, with 8 bases fitting TRBD1. The germline V gene has CDR1 SQVTM and CDR2 ANQGSEA. The J segment lost 4 bases and the V segment lost 7 bases, leaving 5 bases of the junction unmatched. The CDR3 has 12 amino acids. The DNA for the CDR3 is TGCAGCGGCGACAGGGGCGGCTATGGCTACACCTTC. Protein: CSGDRGGYGYTF.

This clonotype was picked up many times. This rearrangement joins TRBV4-1 to TRBJ2-1; D perhaps matches TRBD1 (6 bases). The germline V gene has CDR1 MGHRA and CDR2 YSYEKL. V lost 0 bases, J lost 9 bases, and 12 bases lay in between. The CDR3 is made up of 14 amino acids. The CDR3 here is CASSQDGWGPEQFF. CDR3 bases: TGCGCCAGCAGCCAAGATGGTTGGGGGCCTGAGCAGTTCTTC.

This rearrangement joins TRBV29-1 to TRBJ2-3; 11 bases fit TRBD2. CDR1 is SQVTM, CDR2 ANQGSEA, per germline. J lost 5 bases, V lost 2 bases, and 18 bases had no gene match. This CDR3 is 19 amino acids long. The CDR3 spells CSVESGRGVAGGPGDTQYF. Here the CDR3 DNA reads TGCAGCGTTGAAAGCGGCAGGGGAGTAGCGGGGGGGCCGGGAGATACGCAGTATTTT.

This clonotype was observed at least ten times. The genes are TRBV6-2 or TRBV6-3 and TRBJ2-5; either TRBD1 or TRBD2 may fit D (5 bases each). This CDR3 spans 15 amino acids. V was pared by 7 bases and J by 5 bases, with 20 bases between. Germline CDR1 and CDR2: MNHEY and SVGEGT. This CDR3 reads CASTEEASNRETQYF. In DNA form, the CDR3 reads TGTGCCAGCACCGAGGAGGCTAGCAACAGGGAGACCCAGTACTTC.

The V call is TRBV20-1, the J call TRBJ2-7; 8 bases fit TRBD1. The CDR3 contains 17 residues. Per germline, CDR1 DFQATT and CDR2 SNEGSKA (reference sequence). With V trimmed by 1 base and J by 5 bases, 16 bases remained unmatched. The DNA for the CDR3 is TGCAGTGCTAGAGGTTCGGCCAACCCTCAGGGGGCCAACGAGCAGTACTTC. As protein: CSARGSANPQGANEQYF.

This clonotype was observed a handful of times. The genes are TRBV7-3 and TRBJ2-3; 9 bases align to TRBD1. V dropped 1 base and J dropped 3; count of bases not matched to a gene: 2. The germline V gene has CDR1 SGHTA and CDR2 FQGTGA. This CDR3 has 15 amino acids. CDR3 loop: CASSLSGQGTDTQYF. In nucleotides, the CDR3 is TGTGCCAGCAGCTTAAGTGGACAGGGGACAGATACGCAGTATTTT.

The chain carries TRBV28 and TRBJ2-7, with 9 positions matching TRBD1. V trimming: 6 bases; J trimming: 4 bases; junction bases outside the gene matches: 4. The germline CDR1 and CDR2 sequences are MDHEN and SYDVKM. The CDR3 extends over 13 amino acids. The CDR3 loop reads CASRKTGGYEQYF. The CDR3 coding sequence is TGTGCCAGCAGAAAGACAGGGGGATACGAGCAGTACTTC.

This clonotype was seen many times. V is TRBV7-2 and J is TRBJ2-3, with D perhaps TRBD2 (6 bases). Germline-derived CDR1 and CDR2 are SGHTA and FQGNSA. This CDR3 comprises 18 residues. The V end was cut by 2 bases, the J end by 0 bases, with 18 bases between. The CDR3 DNA follows: TGTGCCAGCAGCTTACCTCCCGGGGCGGGGCCTAGCACAGATACGCAGTATTTT. Its protein product is CASSLPPGAGPSTDTQYF.

This clonotype occurred many times. This chain uses TRBV3-1 with TRBJ1-2; the D is unclear. The germline V gene encodes CDR1 LGHDT and CDR2 YNNKEL (reference sequence). The CDR3 consists of 15 residues. The ends were cut back, 1 base at V and 7 bases at J, with 16 bases in the middle. CDR3 sequence (DNA): TGTGCCAGCAGCCAAGTTGACGGTCCTCTCTCTGGCTACACCTTC. Translation: CASSQVDGPLSGYTF. Based on the CDR3 plus reference TRBV3-1 and TRBJ1-2, the full variable domain is DTAVSQTPKYLVTQMGNDKSIKCEQNLGHDTMYWYKQDSKKFLKIMFSYNNKELIINETVPNRFSPKSPDKAHLNLHINSLELGDSAVYFCASSQVDGPLSGYTFGSGTRLTVV.

This clonotype was recorded at least ten times. V usage is TRBV6-4 and J usage is TRBJ1-5; D perhaps matches TRBD1 (6 bases). The germline V gene encodes CDR1 MRHNA and CDR2 SNTAGT. V was pared by 6 bases and J by 2 bases, with 17 bases between. This CDR3 contains 16 residues. CDR3 region: CASSLRQGRRNQPQHF. The DNA for the CDR3 is TGTGCCAGCAGCCTCAGGCAGGGGAGGCGCAATCAGCCCCAGCATTTT.

This clonotype was seen at least ten times. J is TRBJ1-5 and V is TRBV3-1; no clear D. The CDR3 spans 14 residues. CDR1 and CDR2 from the germline V gene are LGHDT and YNNKEL (reference sequence). V was clipped by 3 bases and J by 0 bases, with 6 bases between them. The CDR3 DNA is TGTGCCAGCAGCCAGGGCAATAGCAATCAGCCCCAGCATTTT. Residues: CASSQGNSNQPQHF. Filled out from reference TRBV3-1 and TRBJ1-5, the complete variable domain reads DTAVSQTPKYLVTQMGNDKSIKCEQNLGHDTMYWYKQDSKKFLKIMFSYNNKELIINETVPNRFSPKSPDKAHLNLHINSLELGDSAVYFCASSQGNSNQPQHFGDGTRLSIL.

This clonotype has at least ten counts. This chain links TRBV12-3 or TRBV12-4 with TRBJ1-6; D is unresolved. CDR3 length: 14 amino acids. The V gene lost 3 bases and the J gene lost 0 bases, with 3 bases spanning the gap. Written as DNA, the CDR3 is TGTGCCAGCAGTTTGAGCTCCTATAATTCACCCCTCCACTTT. This sequence encodes CASSLSSYNSPLHF.

This clonotype was observed once. The V and J genes are TRBV4-2 and TRBJ1-2, with D hard to call. Germline CDR1 is LGHNA and CDR2 is YNFKEQ. V lost 0 bases, J lost 8 bases, and 13 bases lay in between. The CDR3 is 14 amino acids. The CDR3 DNA sequence: TGTGCCAGCAGCCAAGAGACCCCAACGGGAGGCTACACCTTC. Its translation: CASSQETPTGGYTF.

The chain links TRBV5-1 to TRBJ2-7; 13 positions agree with TRBD2. The CDR3 contains 14 residues. Germline V gives CDR1 SGHRS, CDR2 YFSETQ. The ends lost 2 bases at V and 5 bases at J; junction bases unmatched: 1. For the CDR3, the DNA is TGCGCCAGCAGCTTCGGACTAGCGGGAGACGAGCAGTACTTC. Its translation is CASSFGLAGDEQYF.